This TCR beta chain is drawn from a study of cytomegalovirus exposure and HLA in healthy donors. The CDR3 has 14 residues. Germline CDR1 SEHNR, CDR2 FQNEAQ (reference sequence). The V segment lost 5 bases and the J segment 5 bases; nucleotides outside the gene matches: 2. Vbeta (60) and Jbeta (13) primers were used in the PCR. Sequencing used immunoSEQ multiplex PCR; TCRdb keeps in-frame clones, though not all of them. This repertoire shows more than 95,000 clones, around 60% found once; its top ten account for around 3.5%. Material for sequencing was PBMCs. The chain carries TRBV7-9 and TRBJ1-6; 8 bases line up with TRBD1. The sequence was obtained from a woman in her 50s in good health and CMV-seronegative. CDR3 bases: TGTGCCAGCAGCCGGGGACAGGATAATTCACCCCTCCACTTT. Amino acids: CASSRGQDNSPLHF. Combining the CDR3 with reference TRBV7-9 and TRBJ1-6 gives the whole variable domain DTGVSQNPRHKITKRGQNVTFRCDPISEHNRLYWYRQTLGQGPEFLTYFQNEAQLEKSRLLSDRFSAERPKGSFSTLEIQRTEQGDSAMYLCASSRGQDNSPLHFGNGTRLTVT.